The T cell receptor beta chain under discussion was sequenced for a study of blood T cell repertoires in COVID-19. Study in general: Sources were T cells, B-cell-depleted T cells, or PBMCs; the material itself was cDNA or gDNA.

Trimming left V 0 bases short and J 5 bases short, with 13 bases between. Germline V lookup: CDR1 SGHTA, CDR2 FQGNSA. The CDR3 runs 15 residues. Original handling: Amplification of reference gene primers provided the estimated nucleated cell counts. Assay used: immunoSEQ multiplex PCR; TCRdb lists only in-frame clones, some missing. For V, J and clone size, that table is used; D and trimming come from the DNA. The sample carries around 150,000 clones, 82% recorded once. The TCR sequence derives from a woman of 80 years or more with acute or convalescent COVID-19. The gene calls are TRBV7-2 and TRBJ1-1; D may be TRBD1 (5 bases). The sequenced sample was peripheral blood. The CDR3 coding sequence is TGTGCCAGCAGCTTAGCCGTCGGGGGGTGGACTGAAGCTTTCTTT. It yields the protein CASSLAVGGWTEAFF. Full variable domain (outside the CDR3, taken from reference TRBV7-2 and TRBJ1-1): GAGVSQSPSNKVTEKGKDVELRCDPISGHTALYWYRQSLGQGLEFLIYFQGNSAPDKSGLPSDRFSAERTGGSVSTLTIQRTQQEDSAVYLCASSLAVGGWTEAFFGQGTRLTVV.